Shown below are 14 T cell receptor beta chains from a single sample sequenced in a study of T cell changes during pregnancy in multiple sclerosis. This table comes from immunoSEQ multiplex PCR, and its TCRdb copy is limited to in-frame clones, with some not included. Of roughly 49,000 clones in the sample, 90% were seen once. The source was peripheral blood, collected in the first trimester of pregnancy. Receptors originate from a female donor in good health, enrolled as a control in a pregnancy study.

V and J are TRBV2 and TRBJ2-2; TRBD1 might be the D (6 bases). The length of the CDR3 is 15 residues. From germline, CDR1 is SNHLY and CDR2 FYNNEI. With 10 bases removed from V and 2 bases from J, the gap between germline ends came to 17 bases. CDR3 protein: CATAGQPQNTGELFF. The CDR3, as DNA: TGTGCCACCGCCGGACAGCCCCAAAACACCGGGGAGCTGTTTTTT. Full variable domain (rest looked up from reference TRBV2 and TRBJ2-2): EPEVTQTPSHQVTQMGQEVILRCVPISNHLYFYWYRQILGQKVEFLVSFYNNEISEKSEIFDDQFSVERPDGSNFTLKIRSTKLEDSAMYFCATAGQPQNTGELFFGEGSRLTVL.

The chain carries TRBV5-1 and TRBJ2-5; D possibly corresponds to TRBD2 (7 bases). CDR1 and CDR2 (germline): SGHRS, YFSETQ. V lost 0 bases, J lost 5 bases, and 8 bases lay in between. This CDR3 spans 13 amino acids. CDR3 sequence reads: CASSLEGGETQYF. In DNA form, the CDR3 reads TGCGCCAGCAGCTTGGAGGGGGGGGAGACCCAGTACTTC.

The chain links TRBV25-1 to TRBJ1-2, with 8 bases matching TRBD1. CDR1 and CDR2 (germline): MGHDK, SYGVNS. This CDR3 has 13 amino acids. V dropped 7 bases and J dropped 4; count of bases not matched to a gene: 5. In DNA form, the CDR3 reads TGTGCCAGCACCGGGACAGGCACCTATGGCTACACCTTC. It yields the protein CASTGTGTYGYTF.

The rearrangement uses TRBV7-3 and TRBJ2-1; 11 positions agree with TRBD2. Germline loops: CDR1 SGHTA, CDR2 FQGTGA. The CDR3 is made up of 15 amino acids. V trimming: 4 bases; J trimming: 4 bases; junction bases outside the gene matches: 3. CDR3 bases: TGTGCCAGCAGCTCCGGGACTAGCGGATACAATGAGCAGTTCTTC. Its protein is CASSSGTSGYNEQFF.

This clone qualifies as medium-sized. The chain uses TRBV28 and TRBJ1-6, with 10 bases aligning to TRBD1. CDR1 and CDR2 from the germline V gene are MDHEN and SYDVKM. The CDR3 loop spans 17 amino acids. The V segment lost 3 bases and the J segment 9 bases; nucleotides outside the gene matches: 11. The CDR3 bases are TGTGCCAGCAGTTTGACCCCCGGGACAGGGGAAGGTTCACCCCTCCACTTT. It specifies CASSLTPGTGEGSPLHF.

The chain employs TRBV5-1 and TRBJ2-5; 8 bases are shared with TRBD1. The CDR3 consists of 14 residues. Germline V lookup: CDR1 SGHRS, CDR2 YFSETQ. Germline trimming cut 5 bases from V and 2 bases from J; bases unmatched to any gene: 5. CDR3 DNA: TGCGCCAGCAGGGAGACAGGGGCGCAAGAGACCCAGTACTTC. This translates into CASRETGAQETQYF.

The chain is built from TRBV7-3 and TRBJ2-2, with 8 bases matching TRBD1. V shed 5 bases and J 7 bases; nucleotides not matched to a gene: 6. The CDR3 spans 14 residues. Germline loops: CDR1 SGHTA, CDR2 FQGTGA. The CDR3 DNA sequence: TGTGCCAGCAGCCCACGAGACAGGGGCGGGGAGCTGTTTTTT. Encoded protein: CASSPRDRGGELFF.

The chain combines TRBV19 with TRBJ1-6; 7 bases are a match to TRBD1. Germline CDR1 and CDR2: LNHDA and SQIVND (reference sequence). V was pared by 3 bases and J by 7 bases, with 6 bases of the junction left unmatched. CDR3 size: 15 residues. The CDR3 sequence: CASSIDWDSNSPLHF. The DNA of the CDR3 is TGTGCCAGTAGTATTGATTGGGACAGCAATTCACCCCTCCACTTT.

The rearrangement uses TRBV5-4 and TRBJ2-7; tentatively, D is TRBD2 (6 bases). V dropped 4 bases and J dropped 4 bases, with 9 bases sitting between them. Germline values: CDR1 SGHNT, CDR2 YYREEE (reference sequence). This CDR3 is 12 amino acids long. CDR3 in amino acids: CASSAGTYEQYF. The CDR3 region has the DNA TGTGCCAGCAGCGCCGGGACTTACGAGCAGTACTTC.

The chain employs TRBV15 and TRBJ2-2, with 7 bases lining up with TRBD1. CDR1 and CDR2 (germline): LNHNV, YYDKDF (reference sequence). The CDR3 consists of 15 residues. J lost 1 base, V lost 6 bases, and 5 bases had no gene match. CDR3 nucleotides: TGTGCCACCAGGGGGACAGCCCTGAACACCGGGGAGCTGTTTTTT. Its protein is CATRGTALNTGELFF.

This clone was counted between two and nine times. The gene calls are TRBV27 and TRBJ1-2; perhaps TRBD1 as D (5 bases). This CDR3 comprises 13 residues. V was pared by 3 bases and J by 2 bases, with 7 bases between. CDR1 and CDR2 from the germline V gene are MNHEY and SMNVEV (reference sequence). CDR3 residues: CASSFGGNYGYTF. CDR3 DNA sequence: TGTGCCAGCAGTTTCGGGGGAAACTATGGCTACACCTTC.

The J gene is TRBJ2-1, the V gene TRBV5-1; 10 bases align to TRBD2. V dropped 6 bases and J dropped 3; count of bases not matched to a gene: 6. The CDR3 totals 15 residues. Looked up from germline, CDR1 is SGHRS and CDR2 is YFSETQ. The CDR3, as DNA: TGCGCCAGCACCCCCCTAGCGGGGGTCTACAATGAGCAGTTCTTC. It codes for CASTPLAGVYNEQFF.

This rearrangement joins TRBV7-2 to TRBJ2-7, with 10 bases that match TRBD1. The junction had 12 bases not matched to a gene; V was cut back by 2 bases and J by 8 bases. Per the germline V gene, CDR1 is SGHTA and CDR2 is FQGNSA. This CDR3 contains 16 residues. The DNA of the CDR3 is TGTGCCAGCAGCTTAAAGGGACAGGGGTTTACGGCGAAGCAGTACTTC. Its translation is CASSLKGQGFTAKQYF.

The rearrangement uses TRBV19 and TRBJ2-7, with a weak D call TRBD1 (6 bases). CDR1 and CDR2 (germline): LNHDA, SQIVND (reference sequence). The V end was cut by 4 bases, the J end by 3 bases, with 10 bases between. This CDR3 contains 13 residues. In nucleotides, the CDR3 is TGTGCCAGTAGTAGAGGACAGTACTACGAGCAGTACTTC. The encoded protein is CASSRGQYYEQYF.